This T cell receptor beta chain was found in a study of monozygotic twins with inflammatory bowel disease. From germline, CDR1 is MNHEY and CDR2 SVGEGT. The CDR3 loop spans 13 amino acids. For each CDR3 protein, TCRdb gives one entry from its re-call of the 5' RACE reads, without DNA. In total, the table holds over 200,000 distinct CDR3 sequences. The V call is TRBV6-2 or TRBV6-3, the J call TRBJ1-1. The specimen sequenced was blood. This clonotype originated in a human donor with ulcerative colitis or Crohn's disease, or a healthy co-twin of an affected twin (not recorded which). CDR3 loop: CASSYFGGTEAFF.